Presented here are 13 T cell receptor beta chains from one specimen sequenced in a study of T cell responses to AZD1222 COVID-19 vaccine. The protocol was immunoSEQ multiplex PCR, while the TCRdb copy is restricted to in-frame clones and leaves out a portion. This table holds 130,000 or so clones, 91% found once. This specimen consisted of peripheral blood, obtained 28 days after the second AZD1222 dose. The receptors originated from an adult who received the AZD1222 COVID-19 vaccine.

The gene calls are TRBV3-1 (or the pseudogene TRBV3-2) and TRBJ2-2; perhaps D is TRBD1 or TRBD2 (6 bases each). The CDR3 is made up of 16 amino acids. Germline V lookup: CDR1 LGHDT, CDR2 YNNKEL (reference sequence). V was cut by 1 base and J by 6 bases, with 15 bases left in between. The CDR3 region has the DNA TGTGCCAGCAGCCAAGTCCCGGGGGCGATTGCCGGGGAGCTGTTTTTT. This gives the protein CASSQVPGAIAGELFF.

As for this clone: A junction end diverges from the germline sequence, so it may reflect a read error. This chain connects TRBV4-2 to TRBJ2-1; 8 bases map to TRBD2. The CDR3 is made up of 16 amino acids. Germline values: CDR1 LGHNA, CDR2 YNFKEQ. The CDR3 DNA reads as TGTGCCAGCAGTCAAGAGAGTTTAGCGGGAATAAATGAGCAGTTCTTC. Its protein is CASSQESLAGINEQFF.

This chain uses TRBV7-8 with TRBJ1-2; D not certain. CDR3 size: 13 residues. The germline gives CDR1 SGHVS, CDR2 FQNEAQ. V lost 0 bases and J 5 bases, leaving 7 bases between the germline ends. The chain's CDR3 is CASSLAQQYGYTF. The CDR3 bases are TGTGCCAGCAGCTTAGCACAGCAGTATGGCTACACCTTC.

The chain recombines TRBV6-5 with TRBJ1-5, with TRBD1 as a possible D gene (5 bases). With 6 bases removed from V and 9 bases from J, the gap between germline ends came to 15 bases. The CDR3 loop spans 13 amino acids. Germline V gene sequence: CDR1 MNHEY, CDR2 SVGAGI. For the CDR3, the DNA is TGTGCCAGCAGCCGCGGGGGGAGGTCGCCCCAGCATTTT. Amino acids: CASSRGGRSPQHF.

The CDR3 region is CASSPETGGIYGYTF. The CDR3 DNA reads TGTGCCAGCTCACCAGAAACAGGGGGCATCTATGGCTACACCTTC. The J gene is TRBJ1-2, the V gene TRBV18; 9 bases map to TRBD1. Germline V lookup: CDR1 KGHSH, CDR2 LQKENI. The CDR3 is made up of 15 amino acids. V trimming: 2 bases; J trimming: 4 bases; junction bases outside the gene matches: 5.

This clone was detected only once. The chain recombines TRBV7-8 with TRBJ1-2; D not certain. The germline gives CDR1 SGHVS, CDR2 FQNEAQ. This CDR3 has 15 amino acids. Trimming cost V 5 bases and J 3 bases, with 16 bases left between them. The CDR3 is CASSPTPSGDYGYTF. The CDR3 bases are TGTGCCAGCAGCCCCACCCCCAGTGGTGACTATGGCTACACCTTC.

This chain connects TRBV11-2 to TRBJ1-1; D is uncertain. CDR3 length equals 14 residues. Germline CDR1 reads SGHAT; CDR2 reads FQNNGV. The V and J ends lost 5 bases and 6 bases respectively, with 16 bases between them. CDR3 coding DNA: TGTGCCAGCAGCCTTCACCTCGAGGCGGCTGAAGCTTTCTTT. Translation gives CASSLHLEAAEAFF.

This chain connects TRBV15 to TRBJ2-7; no definite D call. The germline V gene encodes CDR1 LNHNV and CDR2 YYDKDF (reference sequence). The CDR3 consists of 12 residues. Between the trimmed V and J ends, which lost 0 bases and 4 bases, there was a span of 4 bases. The CDR3 region has the DNA TGTGCCACCAGCAGAGATCAGTACGAGCAGTACGTC. As protein: CATSRDQYEQYV.

V gene TRBV5-1 combines with J gene TRBJ2-6; D is ambiguous. Per germline, CDR1 SGHRS and CDR2 YFSETQ. This CDR3 comprises 15 residues. Trimming stripped 2 bases from V and 0 bases from J, with 6 bases between. In DNA, the CDR3 is TGCGCCAGCAGCTTTTCGCTCTCTGGGGCCAACGTCCTGACTTTC. Protein product: CASSFSLSGANVLTF. The variable domain in full, completed from reference TRBV5-1 and TRBJ2-6, reads KAGVTQTPRYLIKTRGQQVTLSCSPISGHRSVSWYQQTPGQGLQFLFEYFSETQRNKGNFPGRFSGRQFSNSRSEMNVSTLELGDSALYLCASSFSLSGANVLTFGAGSRLTVL.

The CDR3: CASSRRMGRDGSGRRNEQYV. The CDR3 DNA follows: TGTGCCAGCAGCAGAAGAATGGGTCGAGACGGTAGCGGGAGGAGAAACGAGCAGTACGTC. The V call is TRBV21-1, the J call TRBJ2-7; the DNA was not used to check the table's D call, TRBD2. TRBV21-1 is tagged as a pseudogene. CDR3 size: 20 residues.

The chain couples TRBV11-3 to TRBJ1-1; unclear D gene. The ends were cut back, 1 base at V and 1 base at J, with 4 bases in the middle. Germline V CDR1 and CDR2: SGHNT, YENEEA. The CDR3 is made up of 13 amino acids. DNA of the CDR3: TGTGCCAGCAGCTTAGGGGGGAACACTGAAGCTTTCTTT. Amino acid sequence: CASSLGGNTEAFF.

The J gene is TRBJ1-1, the V gene TRBV20-1; D call uncertain. Trimming shortened V by 0 bases and J by 7 bases, and 3 bases separated the two germline ends. CDR3 length: 10 amino acids. Germline assignment: CDR1 DFQATT and CDR2 SNEGSKA (reference sequence). CDR3 nucleotides: TGCAGTGCTAGAGAAGTTGAAGCTTTCTTT. This codes for CSAREVEAFF.

The V call is TRBV18, the J call TRBJ2-7; D possibly uses TRBD1 or TRBD2 (5 bases each). Germline CDR1 is KGHSH and CDR2 is LQKENI. The CDR3 contains 13 residues. The V end lost 2 bases, the J end lost 6 bases, and 11 bases lay between the germline ends. The CDR3: CASSPTRESEQYF. CDR3 sequence (DNA): TGTGCCAGCTCACCAACCAGGGAGAGCGAGCAGTACTTC.